This T cell receptor (beta chain) was profiled in a study of blood T cell repertoires in COVID-19. In the study overall: Researchers got acute and convalescent COVID-19 samples from the United States, Italy and Spain. From T cells, B-cell-depleted T cells, or PBMCs came the material, which was cDNA or gDNA.

The CDR3 sequence is 19 residues long. Methods used by the authors: Amplification with reference gene primers provided the estimates of nucleated cell counts. Profiled with immunoSEQ multiplex PCR; TCRdb holds only in-frame clones, not every one. V, J and clone size were drawn from that table, and D and trimming were deduced from the DNA. Among around 370,000 clones listed, about 90% were seen once. The chain employs TRBV21-1 and TRBJ2-3; whether TRBD2, the table's D call, matches the DNA was not checked. TRBV21-1 is a pseudogene segment. Sequenced material: peripheral blood. The clonotype originates from a woman younger than 35 who had recovered from COVID-19. The CDR3 sequence: CASSKVDREAGGCTDTQYF. CDR3 coding DNA: TGTGCCAGCAGCAAAGTAGACAGGGAGGCGGGAGGCTGCACAGATACGCAGTATTTT.